The 5 T cell receptor beta chains presented below share a single source sample, sequenced in a study of T cell responses to AZD1222 COVID-19 vaccine. TCRdb keeps only in-frame clones here, not all; method: immunoSEQ multiplex PCR. The sample contains 120,000 to 150,000 clones, roughly 89% of which appear only once. This material consisted of peripheral blood, taken 28 days after the second dose of the MenACWY control vaccine. The receptors here all came from an adult who received the MenACWY meningococcal vaccine as a control.

The genes are TRBV7-8 and TRBJ1-2; no reliable D call. CDR1 is SGHVS, CDR2 FQNEAQ, per germline. The CDR3 covers 16 residues. The V end was cut by 5 bases, the J end by 7 bases, with 23 bases between. The CDR3 DNA follows: TGTGCCAGCAGCCCCCCCTTGGACCCACCACGGAGTGGCTACACCTTC. Its protein is CASSPPLDPPRSGYTF.

In this sample, this clone turned up once. This chain joins TRBV7-2 and TRBJ2-1; 9 nucleotides match TRBD2. Germline CDR1 reads SGHTA; CDR2 reads FQGNSA. V shed 2 bases, J shed 5 bases, and the junction held 4 bases outside the gene matches. The CDR3 length is 15 residues. This chain's CDR3 is CASSLWAGGNNEQFF. The CDR3 nucleotides read TGTGCCAGCAGCTTATGGGCGGGGGGGAACAATGAGCAGTTCTTC. The full variable domain, its missing parts supplied by reference TRBV7-2 and TRBJ2-1, is GAGVSQSPSNKVTEKGKDVELRCDPISGHTALYWYRQSLGQGLEFLIYFQGNSAPDKSGLPSDRFSAERTGGSVSTLTIQRTQQEDSAVYLCASSLWAGGNNEQFFGPGTRLTVL.

This chain joins TRBV7-9 and TRBJ2-3; the D call may be TRBD1 or TRBD2 (5 bases each). With 3 bases removed from V and 2 bases from J, the gap between germline ends came to 12 bases. The CDR3 length is 15 residues. Germline V gene data show CDR1 as SEHNR and CDR2 as FQNEAQ (reference sequence). CDR3 coding DNA: TGTGCCAGCAGCTTGCGCATGGGGGACACAGATACGCAGTATTTT. This encodes CASSLRMGDTDTQYF. Using reference TRBV7-9 and TRBJ2-3 for the parts outside the CDR3, the full variable domain is DTGVSQNPRHKITKRGQNVTFRCDPISEHNRLYWYRQTLGQGPEFLTYFQNEAQLEKSRLLSDRFSAERPKGSFSTLEIQRTEQGDSAMYLCASSLRMGDTDTQYFGPGTRLTVL.

The gene calls are TRBV28 and TRBJ1-6; 9 bases map to TRBD1. Germline values: CDR1 MDHEN, CDR2 SYDVKM. This CDR3 contains 15 residues. The V gene end was trimmed by 5 bases and the J gene end by 5 bases; junction bases not matched to a gene: 4. CDR3 residues: CASSGDREHNSPLHF. DNA of the CDR3: TGTGCCAGCAGTGGGGACAGGGAGCATAATTCACCCCTCCACTTT.

This clone was detected once. The chain recombines TRBV15 with TRBJ1-5, with 10 bases fitting TRBD1. The V gene end was trimmed by 1 base and the J gene end by 6 bases; junction bases not matched to a gene: 3. The CDR3 is 15 residues long. CDR1 is LNHNV and CDR2 is YYDKDF in the germline V gene (reference sequence). CDR3: CATSRGQGAGQPQHF. The CDR3 DNA is TGTGCCACCAGCAGAGGACAGGGGGCAGGTCAGCCCCAGCATTTT.